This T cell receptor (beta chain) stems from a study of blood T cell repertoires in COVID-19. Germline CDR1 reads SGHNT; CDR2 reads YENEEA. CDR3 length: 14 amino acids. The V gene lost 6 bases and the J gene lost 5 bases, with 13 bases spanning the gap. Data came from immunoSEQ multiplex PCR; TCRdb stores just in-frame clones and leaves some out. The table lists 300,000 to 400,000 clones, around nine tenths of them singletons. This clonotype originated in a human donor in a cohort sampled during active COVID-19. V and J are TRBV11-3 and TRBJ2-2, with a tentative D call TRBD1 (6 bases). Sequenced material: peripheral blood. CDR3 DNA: TGTGCCAGCAGTTACTCAGGGGCGACCGGGGAGCTGTTTTTT. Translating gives CASSYSGATGELFF.